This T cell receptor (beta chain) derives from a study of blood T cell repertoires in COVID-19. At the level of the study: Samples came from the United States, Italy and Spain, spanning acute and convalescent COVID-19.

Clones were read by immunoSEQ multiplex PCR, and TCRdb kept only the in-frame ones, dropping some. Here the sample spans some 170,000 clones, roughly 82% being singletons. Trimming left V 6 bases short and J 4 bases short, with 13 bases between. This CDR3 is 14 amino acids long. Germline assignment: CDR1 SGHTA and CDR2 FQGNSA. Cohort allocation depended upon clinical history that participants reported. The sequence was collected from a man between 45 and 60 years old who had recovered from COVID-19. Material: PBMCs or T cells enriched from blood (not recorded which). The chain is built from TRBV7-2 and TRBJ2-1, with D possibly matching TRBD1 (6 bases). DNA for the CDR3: TGTGCCAGCAGTCCAATGACAGGTTACAATGAGCAGTTCTTC. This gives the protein CASSPMTGYNEQFF.